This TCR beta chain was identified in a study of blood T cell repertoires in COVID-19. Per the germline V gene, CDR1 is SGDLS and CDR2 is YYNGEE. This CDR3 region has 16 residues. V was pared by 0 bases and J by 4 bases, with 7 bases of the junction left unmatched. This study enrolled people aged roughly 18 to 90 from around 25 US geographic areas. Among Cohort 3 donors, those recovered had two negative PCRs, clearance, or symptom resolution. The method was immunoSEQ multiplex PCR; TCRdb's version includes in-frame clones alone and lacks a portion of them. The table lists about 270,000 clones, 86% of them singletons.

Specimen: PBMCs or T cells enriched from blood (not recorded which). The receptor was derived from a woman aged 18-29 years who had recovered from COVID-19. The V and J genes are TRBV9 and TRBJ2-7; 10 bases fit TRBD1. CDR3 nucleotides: TGTGCCAGCAGCGTAGCCGACAGGGGGCTGGGATACGAGCAGTACTTC. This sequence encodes CASSVADRGLGYEQYF.